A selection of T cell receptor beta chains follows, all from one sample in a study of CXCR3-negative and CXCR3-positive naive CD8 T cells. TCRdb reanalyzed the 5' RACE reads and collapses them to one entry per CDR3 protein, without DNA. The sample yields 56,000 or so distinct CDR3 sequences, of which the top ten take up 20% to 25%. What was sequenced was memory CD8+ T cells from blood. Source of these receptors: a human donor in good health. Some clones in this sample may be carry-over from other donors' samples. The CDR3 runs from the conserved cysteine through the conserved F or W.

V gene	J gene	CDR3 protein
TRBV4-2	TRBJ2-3	CASSQESGGEGQCF
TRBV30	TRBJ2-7	CAWDLAGDGEQYF
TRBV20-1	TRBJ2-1	CSARVDVGLDFNEQFF
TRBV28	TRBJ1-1	CASTLGGFTEAFF
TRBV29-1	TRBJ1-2	CSGERGDGYTF
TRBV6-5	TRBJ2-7	CASSYSAGPYEQYF
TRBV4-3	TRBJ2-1	CASSHRLAGWDEQFF
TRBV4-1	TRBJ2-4	CASSQDQRQGANIQYF
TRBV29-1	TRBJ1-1	CSGLLGQTNTEAFF
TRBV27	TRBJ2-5	CASQGGLQETQYF
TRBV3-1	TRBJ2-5	CASSQDPGVQETQYF
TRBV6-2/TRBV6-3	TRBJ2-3	CAGSGGEKVTDTQYF
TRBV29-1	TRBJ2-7	CSAPVAGTNEQYF
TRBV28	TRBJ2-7	CASSSPDGGKWSSYEQYF
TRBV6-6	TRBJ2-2	CASSVHRLQGDTGELFF
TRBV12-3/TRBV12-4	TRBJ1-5	CASSSRGSVPAYSNQPQHF
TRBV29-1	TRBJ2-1	CSVEWPANEQFF
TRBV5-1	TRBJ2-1	CASSLRAPGNEQFF
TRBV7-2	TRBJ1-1	CASSLSGGGTEAFF
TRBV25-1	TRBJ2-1	CASSEGQGASEQFF
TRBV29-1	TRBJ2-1	CSVDPPPPSVHNEQFF
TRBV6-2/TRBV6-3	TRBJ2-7	CAGGGGSNYEQYF
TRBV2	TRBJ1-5	CASRPGGWNQPQHF
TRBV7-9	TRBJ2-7	CASSFGAWDEQYF
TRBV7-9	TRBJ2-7	CASSLVTGTDYEQYF
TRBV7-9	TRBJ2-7	CASSGTSGAYEQYF
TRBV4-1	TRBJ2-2	CASSLGQGGTGELFF
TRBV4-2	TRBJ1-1	CASSQNSGQNTEAFF
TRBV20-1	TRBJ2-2	CSAPSGGRTGELFF
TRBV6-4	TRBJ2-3	CASSRAGGSDTQYF
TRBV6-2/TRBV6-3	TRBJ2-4	CAAQTGEVGIQYF
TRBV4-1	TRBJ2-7	CASSQRTVTYEQYF
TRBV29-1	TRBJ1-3	CSAVSRNTIYF
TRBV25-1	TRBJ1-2	CASSEYLGDSGGYTF
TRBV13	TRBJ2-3	CASSLAGTSGSTDTQYF
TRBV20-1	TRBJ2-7	CSAREGSSYYEQYF
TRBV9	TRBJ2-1	CASSVEQGWDEQFF
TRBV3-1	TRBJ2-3	CASSQGEAGTDTQYF
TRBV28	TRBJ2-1	CASSLGSSLFF
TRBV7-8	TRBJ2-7	CASSLSGGPSYEQYF
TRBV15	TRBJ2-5	CATSRVRGQETQYF
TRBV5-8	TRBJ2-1	CASSLAQGLEQFF
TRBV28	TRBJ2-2	CASSLSGLELFF
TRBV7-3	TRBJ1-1	CASSGGGELSTEAFF
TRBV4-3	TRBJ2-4	CASSQEGTPGNIQYF
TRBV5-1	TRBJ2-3	CASSLWETSTDTQYF